A selection of T cell receptor beta chains follows, all from one sample in a study of shared clonotypes between healthy human individuals. The assay was immunoSEQ multiplex PCR, and TCRdb's table has in-frame clones only and misses some. The sample lists 850,000 to 1,200,000 clones, 65% to 75% occurring once. The specimen sequenced was memory CD4+ T cells sorted from blood. The receptor set was obtained from a young man in good health. Both conserved end residues are part of each CDR3.

v_gene: TRBV5-5; j_gene: TRBJ2-7; CDR3aa: CASSLEVLQGEQYF
v_gene: TRBV10-3; j_gene: TRBJ1-2; CDR3aa: CAITSQGGYGYTF
v_gene: TRBV2; j_gene: TRBJ2-1; CDR3aa: CASRNSGRNEQFF
v_gene: TRBV11-1; j_gene: TRBJ2-6; CDR3aa: CASSLDLGGWNVLTF
v_gene: TRBV7-9; j_gene: TRBJ1-2; CDR3aa: CASSFHRDRVGGYTF
v_gene: TRBV5-4; j_gene: TRBJ2-7; CDR3aa: CASSLTARSYEQYF
v_gene: TRBV9; j_gene: TRBJ2-5; CDR3aa: CASSGPTAARTQYF
v_gene: TRBV5-4; j_gene: TRBJ2-5; CDR3aa: CASSSGEETQYF
v_gene: TRBV7-8; j_gene: TRBJ2-4; CDR3aa: CASSLGDPKNIQYF
v_gene: TRBV4-1; j_gene: TRBJ1-4; CDR3aa: CASSRRTGEKSEKLFF
v_gene: TRBV30; j_gene: TRBJ1-5; CDR3aa: CAWSVSRGQPQHF
v_gene: TRBV5-8; j_gene: TRBJ2-4; CDR3aa: CASSLMGAKNIQYF
v_gene: TRBV25-1; j_gene: TRBJ1-3; CDR3aa: CASSEADRGPSGNTIYF
v_gene: TRBV6-5; j_gene: TRBJ1-4; CDR3aa: CASSYGTVPNEKLFF
v_gene: TRBV9; j_gene: TRBJ2-2; CDR3aa: CASTSEANTGELFF
v_gene: TRBV5-6; j_gene: TRBJ1-2; CDR3aa: CASSPGVAFYGYTF
v_gene: TRBV15; j_gene: TRBJ2-5; CDR3aa: CATSRARTGAQETQYF
v_gene: TRBV4-1; j_gene: TRBJ2-7; CDR3aa: CASSQGLGSGRGVYEQYF
v_gene: TRBV7-2; j_gene: TRBJ1-6; CDR3aa: CASSLDRGLGSPLHF
v_gene: TRBV19; j_gene: TRBJ1-6; CDR3aa: CASSSGMGASPLHF
v_gene: TRBV29-1; j_gene: TRBJ1-1; CDR3aa: CSVGRGDTEAFF
v_gene: TRBV28; j_gene: TRBJ2-3; CDR3aa: CASSFPTDTQYF
v_gene: TRBV11-2; j_gene: TRBJ1-4; CDR3aa: CASSARGSANEKLFF
v_gene: TRBV2; j_gene: TRBJ2-3; CDR3aa: CASSRTGVSTDTQYF
v_gene: TRBV19; j_gene: TRBJ1-4; CDR3aa: CASSIEGLTNEKLFF
v_gene: TRBV4-1; j_gene: TRBJ2-3; CDR3aa: CASSHGTRVKTDTQYF
v_gene: TRBV5-1; j_gene: TRBJ2-5; CDR3aa: CASSQASQETQYF
v_gene: TRBV5-1; j_gene: TRBJ2-2; CDR3aa: CASSQQYSGELFF
v_gene: TRBV5-1; j_gene: TRBJ2-7; CDR3aa: CASSLVDRPYEQYF
v_gene: TRBV6-6; j_gene: TRBJ1-5; CDR3aa: CASRPQGRNQPQHF
v_gene: TRBV9; j_gene: TRBJ2-7; CDR3aa: CASSLRLEGEQYF
v_gene: TRBV28; j_gene: TRBJ2-6; CDR3aa: CASRKRVQTISGANVLTF
v_gene: TRBV5-4; j_gene: TRBJ2-6; CDR3aa: CASSPWTGSSGANVLTF
v_gene: TRBV30; j_gene: TRBJ1-1; CDR3aa: CAWSVGNMNTEAFF
v_gene: TRBV18; j_gene: TRBJ1-4; CDR3aa: CASSLQGAANEKLFF
v_gene: TRBV30; j_gene: TRBJ2-5; CDR3aa: CAWGQGHGAPQETQYF
v_gene: TRBV4-1; j_gene: TRBJ1-1; CDR3aa: CASSKTGLRGTEAFF
v_gene: TRBV27; j_gene: TRBJ2-7; CDR3aa: CASSRGTGTEQYF
v_gene: TRBV7-2; j_gene: TRBJ2-5; CDR3aa: CASSSQVGGPSETQYF
v_gene: TRBV14; j_gene: TRBJ2-2; CDR3aa: CASSHPGQGITGELFF
v_gene: TRBV28; j_gene: TRBJ2-7; CDR3aa: CASSLTSGYEQYF
v_gene: TRBV9; j_gene: TRBJ1-1; CDR3aa: CASSAGDRWNTEAFF
v_gene: TRBV27; j_gene: TRBJ1-1; CDR3aa: CASSAYRGSGTEAFF
v_gene: TRBV2; j_gene: TRBJ1-4; CDR3aa: CASSEPRGVEEKLFF
v_gene: TRBV7-8; j_gene: TRBJ2-1; CDR3aa: CASSLRIRASGSLNYNEQFF
v_gene: TRBV4-1; j_gene: TRBJ2-7; CDR3aa: CASSQDVGKLRNEQYF
v_gene: TRBV6-5; j_gene: TRBJ1-6; CDR3aa: CASGTSRNSPLHF
v_gene: TRBV4-1; j_gene: TRBJ1-2; CDR3aa: CASSQPRTVNYGYTF
v_gene: TRBV10-3; j_gene: TRBJ1-5; CDR3aa: CAARQQGDGQPQHF
v_gene: TRBV7-9; j_gene: TRBJ2-5; CDR3aa: CASSSGGQSETQYF